This TCR beta chain comes out of a study of cytotoxic CD8 clonotypes in ibrutinib-treated CLL. Trimming took 0 bases from V and 1 from J; bases not matched to a gene: 0. CDR1 MNHNY and CDR2 SVGAGI come from the germline V gene (reference sequence). The CDR3 loop spans 15 amino acids. Repertoires were generated with immunoSEQ multiplex PCR, while TCRdb's copy carries only in-frame clones and drops some. The data contain some 58,000 clones, about 65% of them seen just once; the ten biggest clones take up around 45%. This clone is a singleton in its sample. The chain is built from TRBV6-6 and TRBJ1-5; 7 bases fit TRBD1. The sample here was PBMCs, taken after 12 months of ibrutinib treatment. The clonotype was recovered from a human donor with chronic lymphocytic leukemia. The CDR3 DNA reads TGTGCCAGCAGTTACTCGGACAGGAGCAATCAGCCCCAGCATTTT. Encoded protein: CASSYSDRSNQPQHF.